This TCR beta chain was identified in a study of cytomegalovirus exposure and HLA in healthy donors. Study-level points and caveats: The classifier was said to identify cytomegalovirus status with high specificity and sensitivity. Under 20,000 TCR beta sequences were associated with HLA alleles at 0.05 false discovery rate in a later analysis. It was approximately 160 TCR beta chains that were listed as cytomegalovirus-associated.

Details on this clone: Its antigen remains unknown.

PCR amplification relied on 60 Vbeta primers (plus 13 Jbeta primers). The assay was immunoSEQ multiplex PCR, and TCRdb's table has in-frame clones only and misses some. Among 100,000 to 120,000 clones listed, roughly two thirds were seen once. Germline loops: CDR1 WSHSY, CDR2 SAAADI. The CDR3 totals 14 residues. Unmatched junction bases numbered 5, after V lost 6 bases and J lost 3 bases. The sequence was collected from a man aged 18 to 30 in good health and CMV-seropositive. The sample consisted of PBMCs. V usage is TRBV10-2 and J usage is TRBJ2-3, with 8 positions matching TRBD2. In DNA, the CDR3 is TGCGCCAGCAGAGTGAGCGGGGGTACAGATACGCAGTATTTT. Translated: CASRVSGGTDTQYF.